The entry below describes one TCR beta chain. Clones were read by immunoSEQ multiplex PCR, and TCRdb kept only the in-frame ones, dropping some. This sample has 140,000 to 150,000 clones, with 84% found just once. This sample is part of a study of blood T cell repertoires in COVID-19. The CDR3 sequence is 15 residues long. Germline assignment: CDR1 SGHRS and CDR2 YFSETQ. Trimming took 6 bases from V and 6 from J; bases not matched to a gene: 7. The origin of this receptor is a man in his 60s with active or convalescent COVID-19. Sequenced sample: peripheral blood. The chain has TRBV5-1 and TRBJ2-1, with 12 bases aligning to TRBD2. The DNA of the CDR3 is TGCGCCAGCACCCCTAGCGGGGGGGCAAGCAATGAGCAGTTCTTC. It codes for CASTPSGGASNEQFF.